A single sample gave rise to the 25 T cell receptor beta chains below, sequenced in a study of TIL therapy for anti-PD-1-resistant metastatic lung cancer. The libraries were made with immunoSEQ v3. Measured with immunoSEQ multiplex PCR; TCRdb has only the in-frame clones, and not every one. Among tens of thousands of clones listed, around 85% were seen once. Time point in this sample: pre-treatment sample, taken before nivolumab and TIL therapy. Sample: blood, taken at baseline. Every receptor here comes from a person aged 25-85 years with non-small cell lung cancer.

This sequence joins TRBV28 and TRBJ1-5, with TRBD1 matching over 9 bases. Germline V gene sequence: CDR1 MDHEN, CDR2 SYDVKM. V lost 8 bases, J lost 7 bases, and 15 bases stayed unmatched. The length of the CDR3 is 16 residues. The CDR3 region is CASGTGGGGRSQPQHF. The CDR3 nucleotides are TGTGCCAGCGGCACAGGGGGCGGTGGGAGATCCCAGCCCCAGCATTTT.

The genes are TRBV18 and TRBJ2-7, with D tentatively TRBD2 (5 bases). Germline V lookup: CDR1 KGHSH, CDR2 LQKENI. This CDR3 is 15 amino acids long. The germline V and J ends were trimmed by 3 bases and 4 bases, with 16 bases remaining between them. CDR3 loop: CASSPPRPGVYEQYF. CDR3 nucleotides: TGTGCCAGCTCACCTCCTCGGCCCGGGGTTTACGAGCAGTACTTC.

V usage is TRBV28 and J usage is TRBJ1-5, with no clear D. The CDR3 spans 15 residues. The germline V gene encodes CDR1 MDHEN and CDR2 SYDVKM. The V and J ends lost 3 bases and 0 bases respectively, with 9 bases between them. As DNA, the CDR3 is TGTGCCAGCAGTTTCTCCGCCGCTAGCAATCAGCCCCAGCATTTT. This codes for CASSFSAASNQPQHF.

This chain joins TRBV21-1 and TRBJ2-3; the D call of TRBD2 is as the table states it, not checked on the DNA. TRBV21-1 is recorded as a pseudogene. This CDR3 contains 13 residues. Here the CDR3 reads CASSKEPSDTQYF. DNA for the CDR3: TGTGCCAGCAGCAAGGAGCCCTCGGATACGCAGTATTTT.

The chain combines TRBV3-1 (or the pseudogene TRBV3-2) with TRBJ1-6; 8 nucleotides line up with TRBD1. CDR1 and CDR2 from the germline V gene are LGHDT and YNNKEL (reference sequence). The V segment lost 1 base and the J segment 10 bases; nucleotides outside the gene matches: 9. The CDR3 consists of 16 residues. CDR3 bases: TGTGCCAGCAGCCAAGGGGGCGGACAGGGTAGATCACCCCTCCACTTT. This codes for CASSQGGGQGRSPLHF.

The V and J genes are TRBV21-1 and TRBJ1-5. TRBV21-1 is a known pseudogene. The CDR3 sequence is 16 residues long. CDR3 in DNA: TGTGCCAGCAGCAAGTCCGGACGATCTAGCAATCAGCCCCAGCATTTT. It is translated as CASSKSGRSSNQPQHF.

This chain links TRBV30 with TRBJ1-2, with unresolved D. The CDR3 consists of 11 residues. From germline, CDR1 is GTSNPN and CDR2 SVGIG (reference sequence). The ends were cut back, 3 bases at V and 4 bases at J, with 6 bases in the middle. This CDR3 reads CAWSGSYGYTF. The CDR3 DNA reads as TGTGCCTGGAGCGGTAGCTATGGCTACACCTTC.

V gene TRBV5-6 combines with J gene TRBJ1-3; TRBD1 is a possible D gene (5 bases). The CDR3 sequence is 13 residues long. Between the trimmed V and J ends, which lost 5 bases and 0 bases, there was a span of 6 bases. The germline CDR1 and CDR2 sequences are SGHDT and YYEEEE. The CDR3 loop reads CASRGVSGNTIYF. The CDR3 region has the DNA TGTGCCAGCAGGGGGGTCTCTGGAAACACCATATATTTT.

This clone was picked up a small number of times. This sequence joins TRBV2 and TRBJ1-1, with a possible D match to TRBD1 (5 bases). CDR1 SNHLY and CDR2 FYNNEI come from the germline V gene. This CDR3 contains 13 residues. Trimming took off 6 bases at V and 6 bases at J, with 14 bases between the two ends. CDR3 loop: CASRLGAGPEAFF. The CDR3 DNA sequence: TGTGCCAGCAGGTTAGGGGCTGGACCTGAAGCTTTCTTT.

The chain joins TRBV24-1 to TRBJ1-2, with 7 nucleotides matching TRBD1. The CDR3 totals 14 residues. From germline, CDR1 is KGHDR and CDR2 SFDVKD. The trim removed 5 bases at V and 3 bases at J, leaving 5 bases unmatched. The CDR3 is CATSGPDRYYGYTF. As DNA, the CDR3 is TGTGCCACCAGTGGACCGGACAGGTACTATGGCTACACCTTC.

This chain links TRBV11-3 with TRBJ1-5; no reliable D call. Germline lookup yields CDR1 SGHNT and CDR2 YENEEA. The ends were cut back, 6 bases at V and 7 bases at J, with 7 bases in the middle. The CDR3 runs 11 residues. The CDR3, as DNA: TGTGCCAGCAGGAGACGGCAGCCCCAGCATTTT. As protein: CASRRRQPQHF. Drawing the rest from reference TRBV11-3 and TRBJ1-5, the complete variable domain is EAGVVQSPRYKIIEKKQPVAFWCNPISGHNTLYWYLQNLGQGPELLIRYENEEAVDDSQLPKDRFSAERLKGVDSTLKIQPAELGDSAVYLCASRRRQPQHFGDGTRLSIL.

The chain employs TRBV5-5 and TRBJ2-3; TRBD2 is a possible D gene (5 bases). Germline values: CDR1 SGHKS, CDR2 YYEKEE (reference sequence). V lost 0 bases and J 1 base, leaving 6 bases between the germline ends. This CDR3 has 14 amino acids. DNA of the CDR3: TGTGCCAGCAGCTTGGGGCGGGGCACAGATACGCAGTATTTT. It translates to CASSLGRGTDTQYF.

This sequence joins TRBV29-1 and TRBJ2-3; no firm D call. V gave up 0 bases and J gave up 6 bases, with 4 bases separating them. CDR3 size: 11 residues. Looked up from germline, CDR1 is SQVTM and CDR2 is ANQGSEA. The CDR3 coding sequence is TGCAGCGTTGAAGATTGGGATACGCAGTATTTT. This translates into CSVEDWDTQYF.

This CDR3 is CAISESNGGEQFF. CDR3 coding DNA: TGTGCCATCAGTGAGTCGAATGGCGGTGAGCAGTTCTTC. The chain joins TRBV10-3 to TRBJ2-1, with unresolved D. Germline V gene lookup returns CDR1 ENHRY and CDR2 SYGVKD. The CDR3 is 13 amino acids. Trimming cost V 0 bases and J 9 bases, with 9 bases left between them.

The chain recombines TRBV5-1 with TRBJ2-7; the D gene could be TRBD1 or TRBD2 (5 bases each). Germline loops: CDR1 SGHRS, CDR2 YFSETQ. Trimming took off 0 bases at V and 6 bases at J, with 13 bases between the two ends. The CDR3 length is 14 residues. The CDR3 region is CASSLDRGEGEQYF. CDR3 sequence (DNA): TGCGCCAGCAGCTTGGACAGAGGGGAAGGCGAGCAGTACTTC.

This clone has just one count. This rearrangement joins TRBV28 to TRBJ1-2; D unclear. Germline lookup yields CDR1 MDHEN and CDR2 SYDVKM. Trimming cost V 2 bases and J 0 bases, with 1 base left between them. This CDR3 has 12 residues. This CDR3 reads CASSLANYGYTF. CDR3 nucleotide sequence: TGTGCCAGCAGTTTAGCTAACTATGGCTACACCTTC.

V and J are TRBV28 and TRBJ2-5; D remains unclear. The CDR3 sequence is 12 residues long. Trimming stripped 6 bases from V and 8 bases from J, with 13 bases between. CDR1 MDHEN and CDR2 SYDVKM come from the germline V gene. CDR3 residues: CASSLRAQTQYF. CDR3 in DNA: TGTGCCAGCAGCCTTCGCGCGCAAACCCAGTACTTC.

The V call is TRBV10-1, the J call TRBJ2-7; D ambiguous. The germline V gene encodes CDR1 WNHNN and CDR2 SYGVQD (reference sequence). V was clipped by 2 bases and J by 3 bases, with 11 bases between them. The CDR3 loop spans 14 amino acids. This CDR3 reads CASSEGTAYYEQYF. The CDR3 DNA reads as TGCGCCAGCAGTGAGGGCACGGCCTACTACGAGCAGTACTTC.

This clone was found a few times. The chain links TRBV6-5 to TRBJ1-6; weak D call: TRBD1 (5 bases). This CDR3 contains 15 residues. The germline V gene has CDR1 MNHEY and CDR2 SVGAGI. The V end was cut by 0 bases, the J end by 7 bases, with 10 bases between. The CDR3: CASSYSGTANSPLHF. The CDR3 DNA reads as TGTGCCAGCAGTTACTCGGGGACTGCGAATTCACCCCTCCACTTT.

This clone was counted a single time. The junction departs from the called germline gene at one end, perhaps through a read error. The genes are TRBV7-7 and TRBJ2-1, with 10 bases lining up with TRBD2. Germline V gene data show CDR1 as SSHAT and CDR2 as FNYEAQ (reference sequence). CDR3 length: 17 amino acids. DNA of the CDR3: TGTGCTAGCAGCCCACGCAGTCCGGGACTAGCGAGGCATGAGCAGTTCTTC. Protein: CASSPRSPGLARHEQFF.

The rearrangement joins TRBV7-2 to TRBJ2-7; 15 bases are a match to TRBD2. CDR3 size: 18 residues. Losses at the gene ends were 5 bases for V and 5 bases for J; bases not matched to a gene: 13. Germline CDR1 and CDR2: SGHTA and FQGNSA. CDR3 residues: CASSLWTSGRAITNEQYF. The CDR3 DNA sequence: TGTGCCAGCAGCCTGTGGACTAGCGGGAGGGCCATTACTAACGAGCAGTACTTC.

CDR3 sequence: CASTTGGWGTEAFF. The CDR3, as DNA: TGTGCCAGCACCACAGGGGGCTGGGGGACTGAAGCTTTCTTT. This chain joins TRBV11-2 and TRBJ1-1, with 9 nucleotides matching TRBD1. This CDR3 comprises 14 residues. The germline V gene encodes CDR1 SGHAT and CDR2 FQNNGV. J gave up 5 bases and V 7 bases, and 8 bases lay outside the gene matches. Full variable domain (outside the CDR3, taken from reference TRBV11-2 and TRBJ1-1): EAGVAQSPRYKIIEKRQSVAFWCNPISGHATLYWYQQILGQGPKLLIQFQNNGVVDDSQLPKDRFSAERLKGVDSTLKIQPAKLEDSAVYLCASTTGGWGTEAFFGQGTRLTVV.

The chain employs TRBV13 and TRBJ2-7; D remains unclear. The CDR3 contains 13 residues. V lost 4 bases to trimming and J lost 2 bases, with 9 bases between them. Germline values: CDR1 PRHDT, CDR2 FYEKMQ (reference sequence). The DNA for the CDR3 is TGTGCCAGCAGCTCCGGGCCGACCTACGAGCAGTACTTC. Encoded protein: CASSSGPTYEQYF.

The chain recombines TRBV14 with TRBJ2-7; TRBD2 matches at 7 bases. The ends lost 1 base at V and 3 bases at J; junction bases unmatched: 3. Germline CDR1 and CDR2: SGHDN and FVKESK. CDR3 length equals 14 residues. The DNA for the CDR3 is TGTGCCAGCAGCCAAGGGGAGGGCGACTACGAGCAGTACTTC. Translated, it gives CASSQGEGDYEQYF.

The V gene is TRBV18, the J gene TRBJ1-5; no clear D. This CDR3 has 14 residues. Deletions cut 2 bases from V and 9 bases from J, with 14 bases between. Germline V lookup: CDR1 KGHSH, CDR2 LQKENI. In nucleotides, the CDR3 is TGTGCCAGCTCACCATCAGAGAGTCGAGTGCCCCAGCATTTT. Translated: CASSPSESRVPQHF.